A selection of T cell receptor beta chains follows, all from one sample in a study of cytomegalovirus exposure and HLA in healthy donors. This table comes from immunoSEQ multiplex PCR, and its TCRdb copy is limited to in-frame clones, with some not included. The sample lists nearly 110,000 clones, 82% occurring once. Source material: PBMCs. All receptors come from a man younger than 40 in good health and CMV-seropositive. Both conserved end residues are part of each CDR3. The order of the fields is J gene, clone size, CDR3 length, D gene, V gene, CDR3 DNA, CDR3 protein. D genes are given only for firm matches. The size field is filled for only some rows; it gives once, few, many or a size class.

>TRBJ2-7|few|16|.|TRBV19
TGTGCCAGTAGTATAACCTCTAGTTCGGCCCCTGGCGAGCAGTACTTC
CASSITSSSAPGEQYF
>TRBJ2-2|.|17|.|TRBV4-2
TGTGCCAGCAGCCAAGAGTCCCGTGCAGATAACACCGGGGAGCTGTTTTTT
CASSQESRADNTGELFF
>TRBJ1-1|.|16|.|TRBV19
TGTGCCAGTTCCGGGACACCCAAGGGCGTGAACACTGAAGCTTTCTTT
CASSGTPKGVNTEAFF
>TRBJ2-1|.|16|.|TRBV10-2
TGCGCCAGCAGTGAGTGGGACTTAAGCAACTACAATGAGCAGTTCTTC
CASSEWDLSNYNEQFF
>TRBJ1-2|.|15|.|TRBV9
TGTGCCAGCAGCGTAGAGGAGGAGACTGGTTATGGCTACACCTTC
CASSVEEETGYGYTF
>TRBJ1-2|.|13|.|TRBV6-6
TGTGCCAGCAGGAGAGGCGCGGGAAGTGGCTACACCTTC
CASRRGAGSGYTF
>TRBJ1-5|.|14|.|TRBV7-6
TGTGCCAGCAGCTTAGATCCGGGCAATCAGCCCCAGCATTTT
CASSLDPGNQPQHF
>TRBJ2-1|.|18|TRBD2|TRBV18
TGTGCCAGCTCACCCCAGGTAGCGGGGGGACGCTCCTACAATGAGCAGTTCTTC
CASSPQVAGGRSYNEQFF
>TRBJ2-4|.|13|TRBD2|TRBV2
TGTGCCAGCAGTCCGGGACTAGCCGGCCTTCAGTACTTC
CASSPGLAGLQYF
>TRBJ1-6|.|15|.|TRBV5-4
TGTGCCAGCAGCTTGGATCGAGTTACTAATTCACCCCTCCACTTT
CASSLDRVTNSPLHF
>TRBJ2-1|.|15|.|TRBV7-2
TGTGCCAGCAGCCCCCCGGCGAGGTGGGTCCATGAGCAGTTCTTC
CASSPPARWVHEQFF
>TRBJ1-1|.|12|.|TRBV7-9
TGTGCCAGCAGCTTAGTCCTCACTGAAGCTTTCTTT
CASSLVLTEAFF
>TRBJ1-1|few|16|TRBD1|TRBV6-4
TGTGCCAGCAGTGCCCATGAGGGGCAGGGGGCCACTGAAGCTTTCTTT
CASSAHEGQGATEAFF
>TRBJ1-3|.|15|.|TRBV5-1
TGCGCCAGCAGCTCTACCGGGATCTCTGGAAACACCATATATTTT
CASSSTGISGNTIYF
>TRBJ2-7|.|11|.|TRBV20-1
TGCAGTGTGGGGGGAACCTACGAGCAGTACTTC
CSVGGTYEQYF
>TRBJ2-1|.|13|.|TRBV6-4
TGTGCCAGCAGTGACTCGATAGTCGGGGAGCAGTTCTTC
CASSDSIVGEQFF
>TRBJ1-2|.|14|TRBD1|TRBV19
TGTGCCAGTAGTACCCTCCGGGACAGGGATGGCTACACCTTC
CASSTLRDRDGYTF
>TRBJ2-4|.|15|TRBD2|TRBV30
TGTGCCTGGAGTAAGGCTAGCGGGGGGGCGGGCAGTCAGTACTTC
CAWSKASGGAGSQYF
>TRBJ1-4|.|14|.|TRBV5-1
TGCGCCAGCAGCCGGGACTCTACGGGGGAAAAACTGTTTTTT
CASSRDSTGEKLFF
>TRBJ2-1|.|14|TRBD1|TRBV5-1
TGCGCCAGCAGCTCGGGACAGGGGCTCGATGAGCAGTTCTTC
CASSSGQGLDEQFF
>TRBJ1-5|.|15|.|TRBV7-8
TGTGCCAGCAGTCCTCACGGGGGGGCAGATCAGCCCCAGCATTTT
CASSPHGGADQPQHF
>TRBJ2-2|.|13|.|TRBV27
TGTGCCAGCAGTTCAACGAACACCGGGGAGCTGTTTTTT
CASSSTNTGELFF
>TRBJ1-4|.|13|.|TRBV6-1
TGTGCCAGCAGCCGAACAGGGAGTGAAAAACTGTTTTTT
CASSRTGSEKLFF
>TRBJ1-2|once|14|.|TRBV2
TGTGCCAGCAGTGATGGGCAGGGAGGCTCTGGCTACACCTTC
CASSDGQGGSGYTF
>TRBJ2-2|.|14|.|TRBV30
TGTGCCTGGAGTGGCGGGGAAGAAACCGGGGAGCTGTTTTTT
CAWSGGEETGELFF
>TRBJ1-1|.|13|.|TRBV27
TGTGCCAGCAGTCAACAGGGACGGACTGAAGCTTTCTTT
CASSQQGRTEAFF
>TRBJ2-5|.|11|.|TRBV6-1
TGTGCCAGCCTCCTAGGAGGGACCCAGTACTTC
CASLLGGTQYF
>TRBJ2-2|.|16|TRBD2|TRBV9
TGTGCCAGCAGCGTAGTTCCGGGGGGGAACACCGGGGAGCTGTTTTTT
CASSVVPGGNTGELFF
>TRBJ2-6|.|14|.|TRBV10-3
TGTGCCATCACCACTCGTCCTGGGGCCAACGTCCTGACTTTC
CAITTRPGANVLTF
>TRBJ2-3|.|17|.|TRBV9
TGTGCCAGCAGCGTAGCGCACTACTTCGCTAGCACAGATACGCAGTATTTT
CASSVAHYFASTDTQYF
>TRBJ1-1|.|12|.|TRBV10-2
TGCGCCAGCAGTTCGGGGAACACTGAAGCTTTCTTT
CASSSGNTEAFF
>TRBJ2-3|.|15|.|TRBV25-1
TGTGCCAGCAGGCCCCACCCAGGCAGCACAGATACGCAGTATTTT
CASRPHPGSTDTQYF
>TRBJ1-5|once|14|.|TRBV6-1
TGTGCCAGCAGTGAACCGGAGGCCCCCCGGCCCCAGCATTTT
CASSEPEAPRPQHF
>TRBJ1-6|.|15|.|TRBV7-3
TGTGCCAGCAGCTTAGACAGCTCCTATAATTCACCCCTCCACTTT
CASSLDSSYNSPLHF
>TRBJ1-4|once|15|.|TRBV9
TGTGCCAGCAGCGAACACAGCGGGCTTAATGAAAAACTGTTTTTT
CASSEHSGLNEKLFF
>TRBJ1-1|once|14|TRBD1|TRBV19
TGTGCCAGTAGTATAGATGTACAGGGGGCTGAAGCTTTCTTT
CASSIDVQGAEAFF
>TRBJ2-2|.|16|TRBD2|TRBV4-1
TGCGCCAGCAGCCCCGGGACTAGCGGACACACCGGGGAGCTGTTTTTT
CASSPGTSGHTGELFF
>TRBJ1-2|once|16|TRBD1|TRBV11-2
TGTGCCAGCAGCTTAGATCTGGGACAGGGGGCACTGGGCTACACCTTC
CASSLDLGQGALGYTF
>TRBJ2-7|.|15|TRBD1|TRBV19
TGTGCCAGTAGACAACCGGGACAGGGGGCCTACGAGCAGTACTTC
CASRQPGQGAYEQYF
>TRBJ2-2|.|16|.|TRBV9
TGTGCCAGCAGCGTGAGTTTCGGAGGGGCCCCCGGGGAGCTGTTTTTT
CASSVSFGGAPGELFF
>TRBJ2-2|.|16|.|TRBV11-3
TGTGCCAGCAGCTTAGAGGGGGCGCTGGGCACCGGGGAGCTGTTTTTT
CASSLEGALGTGELFF
>TRBJ2-7|many|15|TRBD1|TRBV7-9
TGTGCCAGCAGCCCTCCGGGACAGGGGTCCTACGAGCAGTACTTC
CASSPPGQGSYEQYF
>TRBJ1-1|.|16|.|TRBV27
TGTGCCAGCAGTTCCCATCCGGTTGGTCGGAACACTGAAGCTTTCTTT
CASSSHPVGRNTEAFF
>TRBJ2-7|.|14|.|TRBV5-1
TGCGCCAGCAGCTTAAGAGGCGCCGGAGACGAGCAGTACTTC
CASSLRGAGDEQYF
>TRBJ2-2|.|14|.|TRBV6-1
TGTGCCACCCAGCGGGTCACGAACACCGGGGAGCTGTTTTTT
CATQRVTNTGELFF
>TRBJ2-1|.|18|TRBD2|TRBV5-1
TGCGCCAGCAGCGTACTAGGGGAGGCAGGACTAGCGGGGGGTGAGCAGTTCTTC
CASSVLGEAGLAGGEQFF
>TRBJ1-2|once|15|.|TRBV6-1
TGTGCCAGCAGTGAATGGGGAGGGGTCGACTATGGCTACACCTTC
CASSEWGGVDYGYTF
>TRBJ2-2|.|19|TRBD2|TRBV9
TGTGCCAGCAGCGTACAGCTAGGAGCTAGCGGGGGGGCCGTCGGGGAGCTGTTTTTT
CASSVQLGASGGAVGELFF
>TRBJ2-1|.|15|.|TRBV6-6
TGTGCCAGCAGTTCCCGGAGAAGCCAAGGCTATGAGCAGTTCTTC
CASSSRRSQGYEQFF